The 8 T cell receptor beta chains below come from one sample, sequenced in a study of a mutant IDH1 vaccine in newly diagnosed glioma. The table came from immunoSEQ multiplex PCR; TCRdb's copy has only in-frame clones and leaves some out. The table records more than 80,000 clones, roughly 80% of them present only once. This sample's time point: baseline, week 1 (first vaccination visit). Treatment here: pre-vaccination baseline after standard-of-care therapy. The material sequenced was PBMCs, taken from a glioma patient treated with radiotherapy, temozolomide or both. Receptors originate from a woman in her fifties or sixties with glioma.

The chain joins TRBV7-9 to TRBJ1-1, with D uncertain. CDR3 length equals 14 residues. The germline gives CDR1 SEHNR, CDR2 FQNEAQ (reference sequence). V shed 3 bases and J shed 1 base, with 9 bases lying between them. The CDR3 spells CASSLNWANTEAFF. In DNA form, the CDR3 reads TGTGCCAGCAGCTTGAACTGGGCGAACACTGAAGCTTTCTTT. Complete variable domain (other parts from reference TRBV7-9 and TRBJ1-1): DTGVSQNPRHKITKRGQNVTFRCDPISEHNRLYWYRQTLGQGPEFLTYFQNEAQLEKSRLLSDRFSAERPKGSFSTLEIQRTEQGDSAMYLCASSLNWANTEAFFGQGTRLTVV.

This clone is a singleton in its sample. The rearrangement uses TRBV19 and TRBJ1-6; 7 bases match TRBD1. Germline V gives CDR1 LNHDA, CDR2 SQIVND (reference sequence). The CDR3 sequence is 15 residues long. The trim removed 3 bases at V and 13 bases at J, leaving 12 bases unmatched. The CDR3 reads CASSITGTALVPLHF. As DNA, the CDR3 is TGTGCCAGTAGTATTACCGGGACAGCCCTGGTTCCCCTCCACTTT.

The V call is TRBV11-2, the J call TRBJ2-3, with D possibly being TRBD1 or TRBD2 (6 bases each). This CDR3 contains 16 residues. V shed 1 base and J shed 4 bases, with 15 bases lying between them. The germline V gene has CDR1 SGHAT and CDR2 FQNNGV. The CDR3 nucleotides read TGTGCCAGCAGCTTAGCAACGGGGGCCATAGCAGATACGCAGTATTTT. It translates to CASSLATGAIADTQYF.

The chain is built from TRBV7-2 and TRBJ1-2; 10 bases match TRBD1. Germline V gene lookup returns CDR1 SGHTA and CDR2 FQGNSA. J lost 4 bases, V lost 5 bases, and 7 bases had no gene match. The length of the CDR3 is 15 residues. In DNA, the CDR3 is TGTGCCAGCAGCACCGGGGGACAGGGGAGCTATGGCTACACCTTC. It is translated as CASSTGGQGSYGYTF.

The chain links TRBV21-1 to TRBJ2-5; TRBD2, the D gene given by the table, was not confirmed from the DNA. TRBV21-1 is marked as a pseudogene. This CDR3 comprises 15 residues. The CDR3 region has the DNA TGTGCCAGCCTCGGGACTAGCGGGGTCGGAGAGACCCAGTACTTC. Translated, it gives CASLGTSGVGETQYF.

The CDR3 loop is CASSTGEDEQYF. DNA of the CDR3: TGTGCCAGCAGTACGGGAGAGGACGAGCAGTACTTC. The chain joins TRBV27 to TRBJ2-7, with D tentatively TRBD2 (6 bases). The CDR3 runs 12 residues. V lost 5 bases and J 5 bases, leaving 10 bases between the germline ends. Germline V gene lookup returns CDR1 MNHEY and CDR2 SMNVEV (reference sequence).

The V call is TRBV19, the J call TRBJ1-5, with D unclear. CDR3 length: 15 residues. The germline V gene encodes CDR1 LNHDA and CDR2 SQIVND (reference sequence). The germline V and J ends were trimmed by 6 bases and 3 bases, with 15 bases remaining between them. The CDR3 DNA sequence: TGTGCCAGTAGAGAGCCGGGCCCCAACAATCAGCCCCAGCATTTT. Translation gives CASREPGPNNQPQHF. Supplemented by reference TRBV19 and TRBJ1-5, the full variable domain reads DGGITQSPKYLFRKEGQNVTLSCEQNLNHDAMYWYRQDPGQGLRLIYYSQIVNDFQKGDIAEGYSVSREKKESFPLTVTSAQKNPTAFYLCASREPGPNNQPQHFGDGTRLSIL.

This chain joins TRBV7-9 and TRBJ2-7, with D perhaps TRBD1 (5 bases). The V end was cut by 5 bases, the J end by 3 bases, with 8 bases between. The CDR3 is made up of 12 amino acids. Germline CDR1 is SEHNR and CDR2 is FQNEAQ (reference sequence). CDR3 DNA: TGTGCCAGCAGCACCGACAGCTACGAGCAGTACTTC. Its translation: CASSTDSYEQYF.